This TCR beta chain was observed in a study of cytomegalovirus exposure and HLA in healthy donors. Study-level points and caveats: An apparent linkage of common viral pathogens to several of the most significant clusters emerged in a later analysis. Many donors carried some public TCRs, although rarity characterized most TCR sequences. The authors later found most CMV-associated TCR beta chains appeared HLA-restricted.

Concerning this clone: No antigen is known for it.

V shed 4 bases and J 6 bases; nucleotides not matched to a gene: 1. Germline V gene data show CDR1 as KGHSH and CDR2 as LQKENI. The CDR3 consists of 12 residues. This PCR relied on a set of 60 Vbeta primers and 13 Jbeta primers. TCRdb's table, derived via immunoSEQ multiplex PCR, lists solely in-frame clones and lacks some. This table holds some 75,000 clones. The source is a boy under 18 in good health and CMV-seronegative. The sequenced sample consisted of PBMCs. This chain links TRBV18 with TRBJ1-2; 8 bases fit TRBD1. CDR3 DNA sequence: TGTGCCAGCTCACTGGACAGGGATGGCTACACCTTC. This encodes CASSLDRDGYTF.